Presented here are 29 T cell receptor beta chains from one specimen sequenced in a study of blood T cell repertoires in COVID-19. Produced via immunoSEQ multiplex PCR; TCRdb's table is partial and in-frame only. The sample includes a few hundred thousand clones, roughly nine tenths of them seen just once. Sequencing input: peripheral blood. The source of these receptors is a man aged 55 to 70 who had recovered from COVID-19.

The chain joins TRBV5-1 to TRBJ1-4; no clear D gene. Trimming pared 0 bases from V and 3 bases from J, leaving 9 bases between. The CDR3 contains 15 residues. The V gene's germline CDR1 is SGHRS and CDR2 YFSETQ. The CDR3 sequence: CASSLVGGPNEKLFF. The CDR3 DNA reads TGCGCCAGCAGCTTGGTTGGAGGGCCTAATGAAAAACTGTTTTTT. The full variable domain, in which reference TRBV5-1 and TRBJ1-4 provide the parts outside the CDR3, is KAGVTQTPRYLIKTRGQQVTLSCSPISGHRSVSWYQQTPGQGLQFLFEYFSETQRNKGNFPGRFSGRQFSNSRSEMNVSTLELGDSALYLCASSLVGGPNEKLFFGSGTQLSVL.

The gene calls are TRBV12-3 or TRBV12-4 and TRBJ1-2, with a tentative D call TRBD1 (5 bases). V was cut by 6 bases and J by 4 bases, with 12 bases left in between. This CDR3 is 13 amino acids long. CDR3: CASSVGGSYGYTF. CDR3 nucleotide sequence: TGTGCCAGCAGCGTCGGGGGAAGCTATGGCTACACCTTC.

V usage is TRBV13 and J usage is TRBJ2-2; 8 bases are a match to TRBD1. V shed 6 bases, J shed 7 bases, and the junction held 16 bases outside the gene matches. Germline V gene lookup returns CDR1 PRHDT and CDR2 FYEKMQ (reference sequence). The CDR3 covers 17 residues. The CDR3 reads CASSTVGSQGAIGELFF. As DNA, the CDR3 is TGTGCCAGCAGTACAGTAGGGAGCCAGGGGGCTATCGGGGAGCTGTTTTTT. The whole variable domain, remainder taken from reference TRBV13 and TRBJ2-2, is AAGVIQSPRHLIKEKRETATLKCYPIPRHDTVYWYQQGPGQDPQFLISFYEKMQSDKGSIPDRFSAQQFSDYHSELNMSSLELGDSALYFCASSTVGSQGAIGELFFGEGSRLTVL.

The J gene is TRBJ2-6, the V gene TRBV5-3, with 7 nucleotides matching TRBD1. TRBV5-3 is placed among ORFs of uncertain function. The CDR3 length is 19 residues. With 2 bases clipped from V and 0 bases from J, the junction kept 11 bases outside the gene matches. CDR3 DNA: TGTGCCAGAAGCTTTGGGATCGGACAGGAATCCTCTGGGGCCAACGTCCTGACTTTC. As protein: CARSFGIGQESSGANVLTF.

CDR3: CASSYSRELYGYTF. DNA for the CDR3: TGTGCCAGCAGTTACTCCAGGGAACTCTATGGCTACACCTTC. V is TRBV6-5 and J is TRBJ1-2; perhaps TRBD1 as D (5 bases). This CDR3 is 14 amino acids long. CDR1 is MNHEY, CDR2 SVGAGI, per germline. V lost 0 bases and J 4 bases, leaving 9 bases between the germline ends.

A few counts support this clone. The V gene is TRBV25-1, the J gene TRBJ1-2; no clear D. CDR1 MGHDK and CDR2 SYGVNS come from the germline V gene. Trimming pared 4 bases from V and 6 bases from J, leaving 18 bases between. The CDR3 totals 15 residues. CDR3 in amino acids: CASSAHVGGLHGYTF. The DNA of the CDR3 is TGTGCCAGCAGTGCCCACGTTGGAGGGCTCCATGGCTACACCTTC.

V and J are TRBV25-1 and TRBJ1-1; the D gene is possibly TRBD1 (6 bases). The CDR3 is 15 residues long. The germline V gene has CDR1 MGHDK and CDR2 SYGVNS. V was shortened by 4 bases and J by 1 base, with 13 bases between the two germline ends. The CDR3 coding sequence is TGTGCCAGCAGTGGGGCCACAGGGACGAACACTGAAGCTTTCTTT. Translated: CASSGATGTNTEAFF.

This chain uses TRBV30 with TRBJ1-5, with D tentatively TRBD1 (6 bases). CDR3 size: 13 residues. Trimming left V 5 bases short and J 4 bases short, with 12 bases between. Germline lookup yields CDR1 GTSNPN and CDR2 SVGIG (reference sequence). The CDR3 DNA follows: TGTGCCTGGGGGACACAGGGTAATCAGCCCCAGCATTTT. Protein product: CAWGTQGNQPQHF.

The chain has TRBV5-1 and TRBJ2-7; 11 nucleotides match TRBD1. V lost 4 bases, J lost 6 bases, and 9 bases stayed unmatched. Looked up from germline, CDR1 is SGHRS and CDR2 is YFSETQ. The CDR3 spans 15 residues. CDR3 region: CASSPTGTGGLEQYF. CDR3 in DNA: TGCGCCAGCAGCCCCACCGGGACAGGGGGTCTCGAGCAGTACTTC.

The chain links TRBV24-1 to TRBJ2-2, with D unresolved. CDR1 is KGHDR, CDR2 SFDVKD, per germline. This CDR3 is 15 amino acids long. Trimming shortened V by 2 bases and J by 0 bases, and 6 bases separated the two germline ends. The CDR3 DNA sequence: TGTGCCACCAGTGATTCTCCCGCGAACACCGGGGAGCTGTTTTTT. Its translation: CATSDSPANTGELFF.

The genes are TRBV29-1 and TRBJ2-1; possibly TRBD2 for D (6 bases). Germline CDR1 is SQVTM and CDR2 is ANQGSEA. The V gene lost 7 bases and the J gene lost 8 bases, with 24 bases spanning the gap. The CDR3 consists of 15 residues. For the CDR3, the DNA is TGCAGCGGCACCTTGGGACTGTCCTTAGGGGATGAGCAGTTCTTC. This codes for CSGTLGLSLGDEQFF.

The chain uses TRBV21-1 and TRBJ2-7; the DNA was not used to check the table's D call, TRBD1. TRBV21-1 is flagged as a pseudogene. This CDR3 region has 16 residues. The CDR3 DNA reads as TGTGCCAGCAGCAGACCCGGGACAGGAGACTCCTACGAGCAGTACTTC. Translating gives CASSRPGTGDSYEQYF.

The V call is TRBV9, the J call TRBJ2-5; the match to TRBD1 covers 7 bases. Trimming took 0 bases from V and 2 from J; bases not matched to a gene: 10. Germline values: CDR1 SGDLS, CDR2 YYNGEE. The CDR3 loop spans 17 amino acids. The CDR3 loop is CASSVATATGLQETQYF. The CDR3 DNA reads as TGTGCCAGCAGCGTAGCTACGGCGACAGGGTTGCAAGAGACCCAGTACTTC.

The chain links TRBV7-9 to TRBJ2-1; the match to TRBD2 covers 10 bases. The CDR3 consists of 17 residues. The V gene's germline CDR1 is SEHNR and CDR2 FQNEAQ (reference sequence). The trim removed 0 bases at V and 8 bases at J, leaving 10 bases unmatched. CDR3 in amino acids: CASSLAGTSARFYEQFF. The CDR3, as DNA: TGTGCCAGCAGCTTAGCCGGGACTAGCGCACGCTTCTATGAGCAGTTCTTC.

The chain couples TRBV11-2 to TRBJ2-7; D unresolved. The CDR3 totals 14 residues. Germline V lookup: CDR1 SGHAT, CDR2 FQNNGV. The ends were cut back, 1 base at V and 3 bases at J, with 10 bases in the middle. Here the CDR3 reads CASSLVQSGYEQYF. The DNA for the CDR3 is TGTGCCAGCAGCTTAGTACAGTCCGGCTACGAGCAGTACTTC.

This clone was seen more than once but under ten times. V is TRBV30 and J is TRBJ2-7; tentatively, D is TRBD1 (6 bases). The CDR3 length is 15 residues. The germline V gene encodes CDR1 GTSNPN and CDR2 SVGIG (reference sequence). V dropped 0 bases and J dropped 0 bases, with 12 bases sitting between them. This CDR3 is CAWSVGQGPSYEQYF. The DNA of the CDR3 is TGTGCCTGGAGTGTAGGGCAGGGGCCCTCCTACGAGCAGTACTTC.

In nucleotides, the CDR3 is TGTGCCAGCAGTTACGCGGGGGCCGGCTATGGCTACACCTTC. This encodes CASSYAGAGYGYTF. This chain connects TRBV6-5 to TRBJ1-2; the D gene is possibly TRBD1 (6 bases). This CDR3 spans 14 amino acids. Trimming shortened V by 2 bases and J by 4 bases, and 11 bases separated the two germline ends. Germline assignment: CDR1 MNHEY and CDR2 SVGAGI.

The CDR3 nucleotides are TGCGCCAGCAGCTCACTACGGGGACAGGGGGATGGCTACACCTTC. This encodes CASSSLRGQGDGYTF. The chain joins TRBV5-1 to TRBJ1-2; 11 bases agree with TRBD1. Losses at the gene ends were 3 bases for V and 6 bases for J; bases not matched to a gene: 7. This CDR3 region has 15 residues. CDR1 and CDR2 (germline): SGHRS, YFSETQ.

The V and J genes are TRBV2 and TRBJ2-4, with TRBD1 matching 10 bases. V lost 10 bases, J lost 1 base, and 10 bases stayed unmatched. CDR3 length equals 16 residues. CDR1 SNHLY and CDR2 FYNNEI come from the germline V gene. The chain's CDR3 is CAIRAGQGIAKNIQYF. The CDR3 nucleotides read TGTGCCATCCGGGCGGGACAGGGGATTGCCAAAAACATTCAGTACTTC.

The chain is built from TRBV7-9 and TRBJ2-5; possible D gene TRBD2, 7 bases. With 4 bases removed from V and 2 bases from J, the gap between germline ends came to 11 bases. This CDR3 is 14 amino acids long. Germline V lookup: CDR1 SEHNR, CDR2 FQNEAQ (reference sequence). The CDR3 DNA follows: TGTGCCAGCAGCTCAGAGGGGGGGCAAGAGACCCAGTACTTC. Translation gives CASSSEGGQETQYF. Complete variable domain (other parts from reference TRBV7-9 and TRBJ2-5): DTGVSQNPRHKITKRGQNVTFRCDPISEHNRLYWYRQTLGQGPEFLTYFQNEAQLEKSRLLSDRFSAERPKGSFSTLEIQRTEQGDSAMYLCASSSEGGQETQYFGPGTRLLVL.

This chain uses TRBV6-2 or TRBV6-3 with TRBJ2-4; the D gene is possibly TRBD2 (5 bases). Germline-derived CDR1 and CDR2 are MNHEY and SVGEGT. The CDR3 is 16 residues long. Trimming removed 6 bases at V and 0 bases at J, with 15 bases between. In DNA form, the CDR3 reads TGTGCCAGCAGCCCGAGGGCTTTCTTAGCCAAAAACATTCAGTACTTC. Its translation is CASSPRAFLAKNIQYF.

The gene calls are TRBV27 and TRBJ2-3; the match to TRBD2 covers 14 bases. The CDR3 runs to 18 residues. V shed 3 bases and J 8 bases; nucleotides not matched to a gene: 13. CDR1 and CDR2 (germline): MNHEY, SMNVEV (reference sequence). The CDR3 DNA sequence: TGTGCCAGCAGTTTCTTCCGACTAGCGGGGGGGTCTTCAGCTACGCAGTATTTT. Encoded protein: CASSFFRLAGGSSATQYF.

The CDR3 DNA reads TGCGCCAGCAGCTTCGAACTACAGGGGGCTTTTTCCGGGGAGCTGTTTTTT. Protein sequence: CASSFELQGAFSGELFF. V is TRBV5-1 and J is TRBJ2-2, with 9 bases that match TRBD1. The CDR3 has 17 amino acids. CDR1 is SGHRS and CDR2 is YFSETQ in the germline V gene. With 2 bases clipped from V and 6 bases from J, the junction kept 11 bases outside the gene matches.

The CDR3 DNA sequence: TGTGCCAGCAGCCTCTATACTATTAGCGCCGTCAGGGGTGAGCAGTTCTTC. It is translated as CASSLYTISAVRGEQFF. This rearrangement joins TRBV11-2 to TRBJ2-1, with D perhaps matching TRBD1 (6 bases). In germline, CDR1 is SGHAT, CDR2 FQNNGV. The ends were cut back, 5 bases at V and 9 bases at J, with 26 bases in the middle. The CDR3 runs 17 residues.

In DNA, the CDR3 is TGTGCCAGCAGCCCGACAGGGAACATTCAGTACTTC. Translation: CASSPTGNIQYF. The rearrangement uses TRBV12-3 or TRBV12-4 and TRBJ2-4, with TRBD1 matching over 7 bases. With V trimmed by 6 bases and J by 7 bases, 3 bases remained unmatched. This CDR3 comprises 12 residues.

This clone was counted a single time. The chain uses TRBV9 and TRBJ2-5, with D possibly being TRBD2 (6 bases). Germline loops: CDR1 SGDLS, CDR2 YYNGEE. The CDR3 covers 15 residues. V was pared by 0 bases and J by 4 bases, with 13 bases between. The CDR3 sequence is CASSVGGGRAETQYF. Here the CDR3 DNA reads TGTGCCAGCAGCGTAGGGGGAGGAAGGGCAGAGACCCAGTACTTC.

CDR3 region: CSARDRQGGFF. The CDR3 DNA sequence: TGCAGTGCTAGAGATCGGCAGGGGGGGTTCTTC. The chain links TRBV20-1 to TRBJ2-1; TRBD1 might be the D (7 bases). V lost 0 bases, J lost 15 bases, and 12 bases lay in between. The CDR3 totals 11 residues. Germline values: CDR1 DFQATT, CDR2 SNEGSKA (reference sequence).

J is TRBJ2-5 and V is TRBV24-1; perhaps TRBD1 as D (6 bases). Germline-derived CDR1 and CDR2 are KGHDR and SFDVKD. This CDR3 comprises 15 residues. V shed 2 bases and J shed 1 base, with 10 bases lying between them. The CDR3 DNA reads TGTGCCACCAGTGATTCGACAGGTTTCCAAGAGACCCAGTACTTC. Translating it yields CATSDSTGFQETQYF.

The chain combines TRBV18 with TRBJ2-7; 11 positions match TRBD2. Germline lookup yields CDR1 KGHSH and CDR2 LQKENI. The CDR3 sequence is 16 residues long. V lost 3 bases to trimming and J lost 0 bases; unmatched junction nucleotides: 4. CDR3 nucleotides: TGTGCCAGCTCACCCCGACTAGCGGGGAGCTCCTACGAGCAGTACTTC. It specifies CASSPRLAGSSYEQYF. Full variable domain (rest looked up from reference TRBV18 and TRBJ2-7): NAGVMQNPRHLVRRRGQEARLRCSPMKGHSHVYWYRQLPEEGLKFMVYLQKENIIDESGMPKERFSAEFPKEGPSILRIQQVVRGDSAAYFCASSPRLAGSSYEQYFGPGTRLTVT.